This T cell receptor beta chain was recovered during a study of T cell repertoires and HLA-DP antigens (dated by TCRdb to between 2018 and 2020). A note on the overall study: The study used an in vitro model of CD4+ T cell alloreactivity in which transduced HeLa cells presented allogeneic HLA-DP. The two alloantigens modelled structurally similar versus dissimilar alloantigens, differing from self at one and around ten peptide-binding groove amino acids, respectively. The three donors, two male and one female, ranged from the 18-to-29 to the 60-to-69 age band. On average, about 0.2 ug of DNA went in for sorted CD137+CD4+ samples, versus around 1.2 ug for pre-culture CD4+ samples. What the study reported, not specific to this receptor: The naive and memory CD4+ repertoires were not analysed as separate populations. Clones undetected before culture had an average cumulative frequency of roughly 35% against one allele versus approximately 54% against the other. Sorted CD137+ cells showed similar clonality against both alloantigens, at approximately 0.4, which was much higher than the roughly 0.038 seen in pre-culture samples. Limitations were identified as the inclusion of only a few donors, the use of a non-physiological HeLa antigen-presenting system, and the use of total CD4+ responder cells.

The germline V and J ends show losses of 8 bases and 6 bases respectively, and no gene match explains 4 bases of the junction. CDR1 and CDR2 were assigned from the germline V gene (reference sequence) as WNHNN and SYGVQD. The CDR3 sequence holds 12 residues, the cysteine and phenylalanine included. Only the CDR3 DNA stays, 36 bases, in frame from base 1. About this clone itself: The antigen it binds to is not known. The record has no base qualities; no much larger clone is one base away.

Magnetic bead negative selection was used to isolate untouched CD4+ T cells from Ficoll-separated PBMC, with purity averaging about 98%. Untouched CD4+ T cells were isolated from Ficoll-separated PBMC with magnetic beads, reaching roughly 98% purity with negligible CD8+ contamination. Peripheral blood mononuclear cells came from the buffy coats of a few healthy blood donors. All three donors were CMV seronegative. The DNeasy Blood & Tissue Kit was used for extraction of genomic DNA. For each subject, genomic DNA from sorted CD137+CD4+ cells and from pre-culture CD4+ baseline samples underwent TCRB sequencing. The immunoSEQ multiplex PCR, with forward primers for 54 TRBV segments and reverse primers for 13 TRBJ segments, was used to amplify TCRB CDR3 regions. Pre-culture CD4+ samples were sequenced at deep resolution with a target of hundreds of thousands of T cell genomes. Sequencing of the amplicons on an Illumina HiSeq System generated 87 bp reads spanning the CDR3. The study's processing was this. PCR and sequencing errors in the reads were corrected, and alignment to IMGT reference sequences was used to define CDR3 regions. Synthetic template pools were used to estimate the numbers of templates and unique rearrangements. Clonality was computed by subtracting Pielou's evenness from 1. The Daley-Smith estimator was used to estimate richness. Morisita's index was used to measure repertoire overlap. Clones present in cultured samples but not detected in the pre-culture repertoire of the same donor were defined as low-abundance clones. This immuneACCESS table, as held by TCRdb, lists in-frame sequences with V and J called but not all clones. Of the missing ones, under half trace to an unresolved V gene in checked studies; the others have no known cause. The V and J calls and clone size are taken from that table; D and trimming were inferred from the DNA. The sample table shows fewer than 75,000 clones, and about four fifths are seen once. In total, the top ten clones hold about 1.6% of the sample.

The specimen sequenced was CD4+ T cells from PBMCs. The TCR comes from a man aged 60-69 years in good health and CMV-seronegative. The chain is made from TRBV10-1 and TRBJ2-1; 7 of the junction bases match TRBD1. The CDR3 amino acid sequence is: CASSGTANEQFF. Read as DNA, the sequence is TGCGCCAGCTCCGGGACAGCCAATGAGCAGTTCTTC.